This TCR beta chain was profiled in a study of a mutant IDH1 vaccine in newly diagnosed glioma. Germline V CDR1 and CDR2: SGDLS, YYNGEE. The germline V and J ends were trimmed by 2 bases and 4 bases, with 10 bases remaining between them. The CDR3 runs to 14 residues. Sample time point: week 23, last vaccination. It was 300 ug of mutant IDH1 20-mer peptide that made up each vaccine dose, given with topical imiquimod. Remarks on this clone: What it binds is not known.

Clones were sequenced by immunoSEQ multiplex PCR, and TCRdb holds only the in-frame ones, with some missing. Of roughly 38,000 clones listed, around 76% are singletons. The rearrangement joins TRBV9 to TRBJ2-1; D unresolved. The receptor was isolated from a middle-aged man with glioma. The material was PBMCs, obtained from a glioma patient whose treatment included an IDH1 peptide vaccine. This CDR3 reads CASSVTPSYNEQFF. The CDR3 DNA follows: TGTGCCAGCAGCGTTACACCGAGTTACAATGAGCAGTTCTTC.